The clone carrying this TCR beta chain has just one count. The antigen remains undetermined. The data originate from a study of T cell responses to AZD1222 COVID-19 vaccine. Libraries were prepared by immunoSEQ multiplex PCR; TCRdb keeps only in-frame clonotypes and omits some of them. The sample contains about 180,000 clones, just over 85% of which appear only once. The CDR3 is 15 residues long. V shed 5 bases, J shed 2 bases, and the junction held 8 bases outside the gene matches. Per germline, CDR1 ENHRY and CDR2 SYGVKD. Study-level points and caveats: Once two AZD1222 doses were given, Spike-specific TCR breadth and depth went up. Repertoires were sampled only after the peak T cell response. Unmutated variant regions are reportedly the target of nearly half of TCRs that are spike-specific.

The receptor's source is an adult in good health. Sequencing was performed on peripheral blood, taken on day 0 of AZD1222 vaccination. V and J are TRBV10-3 and TRBJ1-2; the match to TRBD1 covers 7 bases. The CDR3 protein is CAISSAGTENYGYTF. In DNA form, the CDR3 reads TGTGCCATCAGTTCCGCCGGGACAGAAAACTATGGCTACACCTTC.